This T cell receptor (beta chain) was retrieved from a study of shared clonotypes between healthy human individuals. Study-level results: Naive subsets usually exceeded memory subsets in estimated richness.

This CDR3 is built from 15 residues. Trimming took 9 bases from V and 1 from J, leaving 15 bases between them. Germline V CDR1 and CDR2: LNHDA, SQIVND (reference sequence). To note about this clone: The antigen is unknown.

Some clones are missing from TCRdb's copy, which holds only in-frame ones; the method was immunoSEQ multiplex PCR. Of some 2,100,000 clones listed, approximately 94% are singletons. Sequenced input: naive CD4+ T cells sorted from blood. Sample subset: CD45RA+ positively selected. The J gene is TRBJ2-2, the V gene TRBV19, with D possibly matching TRBD1 (6 bases). This sequence was found in a man between 18 and 29 years old in good health. CDR3 sequence (DNA): TGTGCCAGCGGTACCGGGACACTGAACACCGGGGAGCTGTTTTTT. It translates to CASGTGTLNTGELFF.